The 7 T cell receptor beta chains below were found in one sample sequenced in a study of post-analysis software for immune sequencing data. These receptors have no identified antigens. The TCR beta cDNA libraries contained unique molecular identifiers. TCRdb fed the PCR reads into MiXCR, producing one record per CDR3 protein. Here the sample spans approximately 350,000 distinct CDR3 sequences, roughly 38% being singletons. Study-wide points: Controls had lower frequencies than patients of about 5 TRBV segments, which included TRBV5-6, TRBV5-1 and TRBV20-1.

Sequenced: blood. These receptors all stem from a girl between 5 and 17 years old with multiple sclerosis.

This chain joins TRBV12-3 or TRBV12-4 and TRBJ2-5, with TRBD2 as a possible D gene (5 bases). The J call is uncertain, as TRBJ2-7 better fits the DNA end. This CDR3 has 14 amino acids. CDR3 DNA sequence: TGTGCCAGCAGTTTCGAGGCAGGAGGCTACGAGCAGTACTTC. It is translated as CASSFEAGGYEQYF.

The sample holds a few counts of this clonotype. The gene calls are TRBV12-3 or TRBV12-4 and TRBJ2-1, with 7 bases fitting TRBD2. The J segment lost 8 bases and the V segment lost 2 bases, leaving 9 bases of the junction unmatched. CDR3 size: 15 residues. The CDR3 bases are TGTGCCAGCAGTTTATCCCCAGCGGGGATAGATGAGCAGTTCTTC. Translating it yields CASSLSPAGIDEQFF.

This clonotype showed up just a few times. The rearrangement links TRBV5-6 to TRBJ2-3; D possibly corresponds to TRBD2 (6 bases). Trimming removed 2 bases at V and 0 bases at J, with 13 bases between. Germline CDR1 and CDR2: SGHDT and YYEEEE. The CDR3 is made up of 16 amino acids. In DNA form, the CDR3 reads TGTGCCAGCAGCTTACGGGACTTCGCTAGCACAGATACGCAGTATTTT. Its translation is CASSLRDFASTDTQYF. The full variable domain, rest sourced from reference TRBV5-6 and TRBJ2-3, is DAGVTQSPTHLIKTRGQQVTLRCSPKSGHDTVSWYQQALGQGPQFIFQYYEEEERQRGNFPDRFSGHQFPNYSSELNVNALLLGDSALYLCASSLRDFASTDTQYFGPGTRLTVL.

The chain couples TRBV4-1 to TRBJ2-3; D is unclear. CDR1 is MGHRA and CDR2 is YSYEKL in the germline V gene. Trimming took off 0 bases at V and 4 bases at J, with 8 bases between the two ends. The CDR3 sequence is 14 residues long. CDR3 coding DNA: TGCGCCAGCAGCCAAGAGGGTAGGCCAGATACGCAGTATTTT. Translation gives CASSQEGRPDTQYF.

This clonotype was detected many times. CDR3 amino acids: CASSPQVYSYEQYF. CDR3 coding DNA: TGTGCCAGTAGTCCACAAGTTTACTCCTACGAGCAGTACTTC. V usage is TRBV19 and J usage is TRBJ2-7; D unclear. Trimming removed 5 bases from V and 0 bases from J, with 11 bases in between. Germline V gene sequence: CDR1 LNHDA, CDR2 SQIVND (reference sequence). This CDR3 comprises 14 residues.

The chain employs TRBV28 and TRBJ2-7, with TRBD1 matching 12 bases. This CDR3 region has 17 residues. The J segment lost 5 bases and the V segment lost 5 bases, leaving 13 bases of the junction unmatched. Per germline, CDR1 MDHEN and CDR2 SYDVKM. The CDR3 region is CASSLIGTGGAPDEQYF. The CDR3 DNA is TGTGCCAGCAGTCTGATCGGGACAGGGGGCGCCCCGGACGAGCAGTACTTC.

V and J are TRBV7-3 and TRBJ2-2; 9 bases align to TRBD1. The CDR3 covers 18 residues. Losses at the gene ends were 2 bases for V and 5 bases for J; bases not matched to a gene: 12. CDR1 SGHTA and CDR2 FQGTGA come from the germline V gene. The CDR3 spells CASSLASGTGLSTGELFF. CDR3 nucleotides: TGTGCCAGCAGCTTAGCCTCCGGGACAGGGTTAAGTACCGGGGAGCTGTTTTTT.